These T cell receptor beta chains were read from a single sample in a study of cytotoxic CD8 clonotypes in ibrutinib-treated CLL. Assay used: immunoSEQ multiplex PCR; TCRdb lists only in-frame clones, some missing. Of about 140,000 clones in the sample, more than 75% were seen once. Source: PBMCs, taken after 36 months of ibrutinib treatment. These TCRs come from a human donor with chronic lymphocytic leukemia. The CDR3 runs from the conserved cysteine through the conserved F or W. The order of the fields is V gene, clone size, J gene, D gene, CDR3 DNA, CDR3 protein. D genes are given only for firm matches. A row's size may be missing; if present it is once, few, many or a size class.

V: TRBV4-1; size: NA; J: TRBJ1-5; D: NA; DNA: TGCGCCAGCAGCCCGGGAGCGTTCACGCCCCAGCATTTT; CDR3: CASSPGAFTPQHF
V: TRBV19; size: NA; J: TRBJ1-5; D: NA; DNA: TGTGCCAGTAGTAGCTTCCCTCCCCGACGCAATCAGCCCCAGCATTTT; CDR3: CASSSFPPRRNQPQHF
V: TRBV5-1; size: NA; J: TRBJ1-2; D: NA; DNA: TGCGCCAGCAGCCCTTGGGAGCCAGCCCTGGGAGGCTACACCTTC; CDR3: CASSPWEPALGGYTF
V: TRBV18; size: few; J: TRBJ2-7; D: NA; DNA: TGTGCCAGCTCACGAAAGACTAGTTTCTACGAGCAGTACTTC; CDR3: CASSRKTSFYEQYF
V: TRBV18; size: once; J: TRBJ1-2; D: NA; DNA: TGTGCCAGCTTCCCGGACACGATGAGTGGCTACACCTTC; CDR3: CASFPDTMSGYTF
V: TRBV10-2; size: few; J: TRBJ2-7; D: NA; DNA: TGCGCCAGCAGTGAGTCGCATTACCATCAGTACTTC; CDR3: CASSESHYHQYF
V: TRBV2; size: NA; J: TRBJ2-2; D: NA; DNA: TGTGCCAGCAGGTTAAATAGGGGTAGCACCGGGGAGCTGTTTTTT; CDR3: CASRLNRGSTGELFF
V: TRBV5-4; size: NA; J: TRBJ2-1; D: TRBD2; DNA: TGTGCCAGCAGCTCCGATAGCGGGGCCTACAATGAGCAGTTCTTC; CDR3: CASSSDSGAYNEQFF
V: TRBV29-1; size: few; J: TRBJ1-1; D: NA; DNA: TGCAGCGTTAGTGACAGGCGAGGAGCTTTCTTT; CDR3: CSVSDRRGAFF
V: TRBV7-9; size: NA; J: TRBJ2-3; D: NA; DNA: TGTGCCAGCAGCCCCCATGGGGGGCTAAGCACAGATACGCAGTATTTT; CDR3: CASSPHGGLSTDTQYF
V: TRBV7-9; size: NA; J: TRBJ2-1; D: NA; DNA: TGTGCCAGCAGCTTAGAAGCCTCCAATGAGCAGTTCTTC; CDR3: CASSLEASNEQFF
V: TRBV7-2; size: NA; J: TRBJ1-5; D: NA; DNA: TGTGCCAGCGCCCCTCGGGACACCAATCAGCCCCAGCATTTT; CDR3: CASAPRDTNQPQHF
V: TRBV18; size: NA; J: TRBJ1-2; D: NA; DNA: TGTGCCAGCTCACCATCGGGAGGGGATTATGGCTACACCTTC; CDR3: CASSPSGGDYGYTF
V: TRBV30; size: NA; J: TRBJ1-1; D: TRBD1; DNA: TGTGCCTGGAGTGACCCGAGACAGGGAAAAAACACTGAAGCTTTCTTT; CDR3: CAWSDPRQGKNTEAFF
V: TRBV7-2; size: NA; J: TRBJ2-1; D: TRBD2; DNA: TGTGCCAGCAGCCCCTCTGGCGGGGGGTACATGAATGAGCAGTTCTTC; CDR3: CASSPSGGGYMNEQFF
V: TRBV5-5; size: few; J: TRBJ1-1; D: NA; DNA: TGTGCCAGCAGCGGAGGTAACATGAACACTGAAGCTTTCTTT; CDR3: CASSGGNMNTEAFF
V: TRBV18; size: NA; J: TRBJ2-2; D: NA; DNA: TGTGCCAGCTCACCAGGAACCATCGGGGAGCTGTTTTTT; CDR3: CASSPGTIGELFF
V: TRBV11-2; size: NA; J: TRBJ1-2; D: NA; DNA: TGTGCCAGCAGCTTAGACAGAGACTATGGCTACACCTTC; CDR3: CASSLDRDYGYTF
V: TRBV10-2; size: NA; J: TRBJ1-4; D: NA; DNA: TGCGCCAGCCTTGGACAGCCAACTAATGAAAAACTGTTTTTT; CDR3: CASLGQPTNEKLFF
V: TRBV2; size: NA; J: TRBJ2-1; D: TRBD2; DNA: TGTGCCAGCAGTATAGAGCGGGGGCCCTACAATGAGCAGTTCTTC; CDR3: CASSIERGPYNEQFF
V: TRBV15; size: NA; J: TRBJ1-2; D: NA; DNA: TGTGCCACCAGCCGAGCCGAGTGGGGGATTAACTATGGCTACACCTTC; CDR3: CATSRAEWGINYGYTF
V: TRBV29-1; size: NA; J: TRBJ2-1; D: TRBD1; DNA: TGCAGCGTGATCCGGGACAGGGGTTATGAGCAGTTCTTC; CDR3: CSVIRDRGYEQFF
V: TRBV7-3; size: NA; J: TRBJ1-1; D: NA; DNA: TGTGCCAGCAGTTCGGGGTCGGGCACTGAAGCTTTCTTT; CDR3: CASSSGSGTEAFF
V: TRBV4-1; size: NA; J: TRBJ1-3; D: TRBD1; DNA: TGCGCCAGCAGCCCCAGAGGGTTCAGGGGGAATGGAAACACCATATATTTT; CDR3: CASSPRGFRGNGNTIYF
V: TRBV4-1; size: NA; J: TRBJ2-4; D: NA; DNA: TGCGCCAGCAGTCCGATTGGGCGTAAGCAAAACATTCAGTACTTC; CDR3: CASSPIGRKQNIQYF
V: TRBV5-1; size: NA; J: TRBJ1-1; D: NA; DNA: TGCGCCAGCAGCTTATCCCCGCAGGGAGTAATCACTGAAGCTTTCTTT; CDR3: CASSLSPQGVITEAFF
V: TRBV27; size: NA; J: TRBJ1-1; D: NA; DNA: TGTGCCAGCAGTTTTAGGGGAATCGTGAACACTGAAGCTTTCTTT; CDR3: CASSFRGIVNTEAFF
V: TRBV2; size: NA; J: TRBJ1-2; D: TRBD1; DNA: TGTGCCAGCAGTGTAGACAGGGGTAGGGGTGGCTACACCTTC; CDR3: CASSVDRGRGGYTF
V: TRBV6-1; size: NA; J: TRBJ2-5; D: TRBD1; DNA: TGTGCCAGCAGTGCAAGGGGGCACACGGGTCAAGAGACCCAGTACTTC; CDR3: CASSARGHTGQETQYF
V: TRBV7-3; size: NA; J: TRBJ2-6; D: NA; DNA: TGTGCCAGCGGAGGCAGGGTGTTAGGGGCCAACGTCCTGACTTTC; CDR3: CASGGRVLGANVLTF
V: TRBV2; size: NA; J: TRBJ2-5; D: TRBD2; DNA: TGTGCCAGCAGTGAGGGACTAGCGGGGGACCAGTACTTC; CDR3: CASSEGLAGDQYF
V: TRBV13; size: NA; J: TRBJ1-6; D: TRBD1; DNA: TGTGCCAGCAGCTCTAGGACAGGGAGAGCGCCACCCCTCCACTTT; CDR3: CASSSRTGRAPPLHF
V: TRBV4-2; size: NA; J: TRBJ2-2; D: TRBD2; DNA: TGTGCCAGCAGCCACACCCCTGGGACTAGCGGGGGGAATACCGGGGAGCTGTTTTTT; CDR3: CASSHTPGTSGGNTGELFF
V: TRBV27; size: NA; J: TRBJ1-2; D: NA; DNA: TGTGCCAGCACCCCCATCGACAGGCGAGGGGGCTACACCTTC; CDR3: CASTPIDRRGGYTF
V: TRBV25-1; size: NA; J: TRBJ2-5; D: NA; DNA: TGTGCCAGCAGTGACCGATTACAGGGACGGCACCAAGAGACCCAGTACTTC; CDR3: CASSDRLQGRHQETQYF
V: TRBV4-2; size: NA; J: TRBJ2-7; D: NA; DNA: TGTGCCAGCAGCCAAGATTTGGTGGGAGCCTACGAGCAGTACTTC; CDR3: CASSQDLVGAYEQYF
V: TRBV10-3; size: NA; J: TRBJ2-3; D: TRBD1; DNA: TGTGCCATCTCCGGGACAGGGGGTATCGCAGATACGCAGTATTTT; CDR3: CAISGTGGIADTQYF
V: TRBV29-1; size: NA; J: TRBJ1-1; D: NA; DNA: TGCAGCGTGAAGGACGAAAGGAACACTGAAGCTTTCTTT; CDR3: CSVKDERNTEAFF
V: TRBV6-1; size: once; J: TRBJ1-2; D: NA; DNA: TGTGCCAGCAGTGAACCCGGCAGGGGCTACACCTTC; CDR3: CASSEPGRGYTF
V: TRBV4-2; size: NA; J: TRBJ1-1; D: TRBD1; DNA: TGTGCCAGCAGCCGAGACAGGGGCACTAACACTGAAGCTTTCTTT; CDR3: CASSRDRGTNTEAFF
V: TRBV30; size: few; J: TRBJ1-2; D: NA; DNA: TGTGCCTGGAGCCCCAACTATGGCTACACCTTC; CDR3: CAWSPNYGYTF
V: TRBV18; size: NA; J: TRBJ1-3; D: NA; DNA: TGTGCCAGCTCGCCCGTAGGGGGCTCTGGAAACACCATATATTTT; CDR3: CASSPVGGSGNTIYF
V: TRBV5-1; size: NA; J: TRBJ1-3; D: NA; DNA: TGCGCCAGCAGCTTGGCTGGTTCTCGCTCTGGAAACACCATATATTTT; CDR3: CASSLAGSRSGNTIYF
V: TRBV19; size: NA; J: TRBJ2-2; D: TRBD2; DNA: TGTGCCAGTAGCGGGAGGGCCTTCGGGGAGCTGTTTTTT; CDR3: CASSGRAFGELFF
V: TRBV5-1; size: NA; J: TRBJ2-7; D: NA; DNA: TGCGCCAGCAGCCGTATTCGTCTCGGGACGGAGCAGTACTTC; CDR3: CASSRIRLGTEQYF
V: TRBV7-9; size: NA; J: TRBJ2-7; D: NA; DNA: TGTGCCAGCAGCTCCCAGGGTTACGAGCAGTACTTC; CDR3: CASSSQGYEQYF
V: TRBV6-5; size: NA; J: TRBJ1-6; D: NA; DNA: TGTGCCAGCAGTTACGAAGGCAGGGGTGGGGCACCCCTCCACTTT; CDR3: CASSYEGRGGAPLHF
V: TRBV7-9; size: NA; J: TRBJ2-7; D: NA; DNA: TGTGCCAGCAGCTTAAGGACCCTCACGGGATCAGACTACGAGCAGTACTTC; CDR3: CASSLRTLTGSDYEQYF
V: TRBV21-1; size: few; J: TRBJ2-7; D: NA; DNA: TGTGCCAGCAGCAAGGGATGTTGGGCGGATTCCTACGAGCAGTACTTC; CDR3: CASSKGCWADSYEQYF
V: TRBV4-2; size: NA; J: TRBJ2-7; D: NA; DNA: TGTGCCAGCAGCCAAGAAAGGAACTCCTACGAGCAGTACTTC; CDR3: CASSQERNSYEQYF
V: TRBV28; size: NA; J: TRBJ1-1; D: TRBD1; DNA: TGTGCCAGCAGCCGCGAAAAAAACTACCGGGACAGGAACACTGAAGCTTTCTTT; CDR3: CASSREKNYRDRNTEAFF
V: TRBV27; size: NA; J: TRBJ1-4; D: TRBD1; DNA: TGTGCCAGCAGCAAAGACAGGGTCGAAAAACTGTTTTTT; CDR3: CASSKDRVEKLFF
V: TRBV12-5; size: NA; J: TRBJ2-2; D: NA; DNA: TGTGCTAGTGGCCTTAACACCGGGGAGCTGTTTTTT; CDR3: CASGLNTGELFF
V: TRBV7-3; size: NA; J: TRBJ2-3; D: NA; DNA: TGTGCCAGCAGCTTTGCGGGGTATAGCACAGATACGCAGTATTTT; CDR3: CASSFAGYSTDTQYF
V: TRBV6-5; size: NA; J: TRBJ1-2; D: TRBD1; DNA: TGTGCCAGCAGTTACTCGAATAGGGGGCTTGGCGGCTACACCTTC; CDR3: CASSYSNRGLGGYTF